The 9 T cell receptor beta chains in this list originate from one sample, sequenced in a study of CD8+ T cells in alopecia areata. The authors extracted RNA and reverse transcribed it into cDNA as the sequencing template. Using immunoSEQ multiplex PCR, the repertoire was profiled, and TCRdb retains in-frame clones only, with some absent. The repertoire holds about 200,000 clones, with nearly 60% as singletons. Treatment indicated: oral pan-JAK inhibitor, 5-10 mg twice daily. The material sequenced was CD4+ T cells sorted from blood, taken at week 24, from a patient treated with tofacitinib. The receptor source for this set is a human donor with alopecia areata.

The genes are TRBV29-1 and TRBJ1-1, with D maybe TRBD1 (5 bases). With 4 bases removed from V and 1 base from J, the gap between germline ends came to 7 bases. Per germline, CDR1 SQVTM and CDR2 ANQGSEA. This CDR3 comprises 12 residues. The CDR3 loop reads CSVGGANTEAFF. CDR3 in DNA: TGCAGCGTTGGAGGGGCGAACACTGAAGCTTTCTTT.

The chain couples TRBV18 to TRBJ1-2; D not certain. The CDR3 runs 13 residues. The V gene lost 2 bases and the J gene lost 4 bases, with 8 bases spanning the gap. Germline V gene lookup returns CDR1 KGHSH and CDR2 LQKENI. This CDR3 reads CASSPEKGYGYTF. The CDR3 region has the DNA TGTGCCAGCTCACCAGAGAAAGGCTATGGCTACACCTTC.

V usage is TRBV19 and J usage is TRBJ1-1; TRBD1 is a possible D gene (5 bases). There are 14 residues in the CDR3. V gave up 4 bases and J gave up 3 bases, with 12 bases separating them. The germline gives CDR1 LNHDA, CDR2 SQIVND (reference sequence). In nucleotides, the CDR3 is TGTGCCAGTAGTACAGGGTTTACGGACACTGAAGCTTTCTTT. This gives the protein CASSTGFTDTEAFF.

The chain combines TRBV30 with TRBJ2-1; D gene unclear. CDR3 length: 12 residues. Germline assignment: CDR1 GTSNPN and CDR2 SVGIG (reference sequence). The germline V and J ends were trimmed by 2 bases and 9 bases, with 11 bases remaining between them. CDR3 in amino acids: CAWSPRNAEQFF. CDR3 nucleotide sequence: TGTGCCTGGAGTCCGCGTAACGCTGAGCAGTTCTTC.

DNA of the CDR3: TGCAGCGTTGAGTCGCGGGAGCCGCAAGATACGCAGTATTTT. Translated: CSVESREPQDTQYF. The gene calls are TRBV29-1 and TRBJ2-3; 7 bases fit TRBD2. The junction had 8 bases not matched to a gene; V was cut back by 3 bases and J by 5 bases. Germline values: CDR1 SQVTM, CDR2 ANQGSEA. The CDR3 sequence is 14 residues long.

V and J are TRBV25-1 and TRBJ1-4; unclear D gene. The V gene lost 2 bases and the J gene lost 8 bases, with 18 bases spanning the gap. The CDR3 extends over 16 amino acids. CDR1 and CDR2 (germline): MGHDK, SYGVNS. The CDR3 here is CASSEGVEALSEKLFF. The CDR3 nucleotides are TGTGCCAGCAGTGAAGGGGTGGAGGCGTTGAGCGAAAAACTGTTTTTT.

The gene calls are TRBV29-1 and TRBJ2-3; TRBD2 matches 8 bases. This CDR3 has 14 residues. V shed 1 base, J shed 1 base, and the junction held 1 base outside the gene matches. Per germline, CDR1 SQVTM and CDR2 ANQGSEA. The CDR3 sequence: CSVEGRGGTDTQYF. In DNA form, the CDR3 reads TGCAGCGTTGAAGGGCGGGGGGGCACAGATACGCAGTATTTT.

This chain uses TRBV11-2 with TRBJ2-5; D gene unclear. This CDR3 region has 11 residues. Trimming left V 2 bases short and J 5 bases short, with 3 bases between. CDR1 SGHAT and CDR2 FQNNGV come from the germline V gene. The CDR3 DNA sequence: TGTGCCAGCAGCTTAACGGAGACCCAGTACTTC. Amino acids: CASSLTETQYF.

This clone was seen a single time. V is TRBV9 and J is TRBJ2-1, with TRBD2 matching 8 bases. The V segment lost 3 bases and the J segment 12 bases; nucleotides outside the gene matches: 11. Germline CDR1 and CDR2: SGDLS and YYNGEE. The CDR3 extends over 14 amino acids. The CDR3, as DNA: TGTGCCAGCAGCGCCGGGACTAGTCCGATGAGGCAGTTCTTC. Encoded protein: CASSAGTSPMRQFF.